Presented here are 20 T cell receptor beta chains from one specimen sequenced in a study of spatial heterogeneity in lung cancer. TCRdb re-analysed the 5' RACE reads in MiXCR, keeping a single row per CDR3 protein. This repertoire shows almost 75,000 distinct CDR3 sequences, 10% to 15% found once; its top ten account for approximately 7.2%. Time point: sample taken at primary tumor resection. The input material, whole RNA from tumor, nontumor lung or frozen PBMC, was sequenced unsorted. Source: PBMCs, taken at surgery. All receptors derive from a male donor with early-stage non-small cell lung cancer.

This clonotype was counted at least ten times. This chain joins TRBV5-5 and TRBJ1-1; D might be TRBD1 (6 bases). Trimming cost V 4 bases and J 2 bases, with 15 bases left between them. Per germline, CDR1 SGHKS and CDR2 YYEKEE (reference sequence). The CDR3 is made up of 15 amino acids. The chain's CDR3 is CASSLNPTGNTEAFF. The DNA for the CDR3 is TGTGCCAGCAGCCTGAACCCGACAGGAAACACTGAAGCTTTCTTT.

This clonotype was observed a handful of times. J is TRBJ2-1 and V is TRBV2; D is unclear. V was cut by 5 bases and J by 1 base, with 12 bases left in between. CDR1 and CDR2 from the germline V gene are SNHLY and FYNNEI. The CDR3 consists of 15 residues. DNA for the CDR3: TGTGCCAGCAGTACCTCCGTGGGGTCCTACAATGAGCAGTTCTTC. Its translation is CASSTSVGSYNEQFF.

This clonotype was seen many times. The V call is TRBV4-1, the J call TRBJ2-4, with 14 bases fitting TRBD2. The V segment lost 0 bases and the J segment 3 bases; nucleotides outside the gene matches: 10. Looked up from germline, CDR1 is MGHRA and CDR2 is YSYEKL. The CDR3 runs 20 residues. The DNA for the CDR3 is TGCGCCAGCAGCCAAGAGGGACTAGCGGGAGAATTCAGTGGCAAAAACATTCAGTACTTC. This codes for CASSQEGLAGEFSGKNIQYF.

This clonotype showed up many times. The chain joins TRBV27 to TRBJ2-7; tentatively, D is TRBD1 or TRBD2 (6 bases each). The ends were cut back, 8 bases at V and 2 bases at J, with 13 bases in the middle. The CDR3 loop spans 13 amino acids. Looked up from germline, CDR1 is MNHEY and CDR2 is SMNVEV (reference sequence). CDR3 DNA: TGTGCCAGCGGACTACAGGGACCCTACGAGCAGTACTTC. It codes for CASGLQGPYEQYF.

The chain links TRBV6-7 to TRBJ2-5; possible D gene TRBD1, 6 bases. TRBV6-7 is an open reading frame whose function is uncertain. CDR3 length: 17 amino acids. The germline V and J ends were trimmed by 6 bases and 4 bases, with 24 bases remaining between them. The CDR3 is CASRLTSTGQPRETQYF. The DNA for the CDR3 is TGTGCCAGCAGATTAACCTCCACCGGACAGCCTCGAGAGACCCAGTACTTC.

This clonotype was seen more than once but under ten times. V is TRBV5-6 and J is TRBJ2-7; 8 positions match TRBD2. Germline CDR1 reads SGHDT; CDR2 reads YYEEEE. This CDR3 has 16 amino acids. J gave up 1 base and V 1 base, and 7 bases lay outside the gene matches. CDR3 DNA sequence: TGTGCCAGCAGCTTGTTTACTAGCGGAGGGTCCTACGAGCAGTACTTC. Encoded protein: CASSLFTSGGSYEQYF. The full variable domain, completed using reference TRBV5-6 and TRBJ2-7, is DAGVTQSPTHLIKTRGQQVTLRCSPKSGHDTVSWYQQALGQGPQFIFQYYEEEERQRGNFPDRFSGHQFPNYSSELNVNALLLGDSALYLCASSLFTSGGSYEQYFGPGTRLTVT.

V usage is TRBV19 and J usage is TRBJ1-5; D gene unclear. V was cut by 2 bases and J by 7 bases, with 9 bases left in between. The CDR3 runs 13 residues. Germline V lookup: CDR1 LNHDA, CDR2 SQIVND (reference sequence). CDR3 DNA sequence: TGTGCCAGTAGTATAAGACTAGAGCAGCCCCAGCATTTT. Amino acids: CASSIRLEQPQHF.

This clonotype turned up a few times. The CDR3 region has the DNA TGTGCCAGCAGCTTAGTCACGGAATCTACTATTGGCTACACCTTC. It translates to CASSLVTESTIGYTF. The chain recombines TRBV7-2 with TRBJ1-2; D ambiguous. V was pared by 1 base and J by 7 bases, with 16 bases between. Germline loops: CDR1 SGHTA, CDR2 FQGNSA. CDR3 length equals 15 residues. The complete variable domain, with remaining parts taken from reference TRBV7-2 and TRBJ1-2, reads GAGVSQSPSNKVTEKGKDVELRCDPISGHTALYWYRQSLGQGLEFLIYFQGNSAPDKSGLPSDRFSAERTGGSVSTLTIQRTQQEDSAVYLCASSLVTESTIGYTFGSGTRLTVV.

This clonotype has at least ten counts. This sequence joins TRBV6-5 and TRBJ1-5, with D unresolved. In germline, CDR1 is MNHEY, CDR2 SVGAGI. CDR3 length: 14 residues. V dropped 6 bases and J dropped 0 bases, with 9 bases sitting between them. The CDR3 loop is CASRKGNSNQPQHF. The CDR3 region has the DNA TGTGCCAGCAGGAAAGGGAATAGCAATCAGCCCCAGCATTTT.

Regarding this clonotype: This clone may be a read error of a much larger clone one base away. The rearrangement links TRBV4-3 to TRBJ2-1; 12 bases agree with TRBD2. This CDR3 is 16 amino acids long. The V and J ends lost 4 bases and 9 bases, in that order; junction bases with no gene match: 10. Germline-derived CDR1 and CDR2 are LGHNA and YSLEER. The CDR3 here is CASSLLAGGPMGEQFF. CDR3 nucleotides: TGCGCCAGCAGCCTGCTAGCGGGAGGGCCCATGGGTGAGCAGTTCTTC.

This clonotype was counted a few times. The chain carries TRBV27 and TRBJ2-5; D possibly uses TRBD1 or TRBD2 (5 bases each). Germline assignment: CDR1 MNHEY and CDR2 SMNVEV (reference sequence). The CDR3 is 15 residues long. Trimming pared 6 bases from V and 5 bases from J, leaving 19 bases between. For the CDR3, the DNA is TGTGCCAGCAGACCCACCGGGACGCGAGGGGAGACCCAGTACTTC. Translation: CASRPTGTRGETQYF.

This clonotype showed up just a few times. V and J are TRBV28 and TRBJ1-4; unclear D gene. Germline assignment: CDR1 MDHEN and CDR2 SYDVKM. Trimming removed 2 bases at V and 5 bases at J, with 9 bases between. This CDR3 contains 14 residues. The CDR3 DNA follows: TGTGCCAGCAGTTTAGTGACCGGCAATGAAAAACTGTTTTTT. This sequence encodes CASSLVTGNEKLFF.

This chain connects TRBV12-3 or TRBV12-4 to TRBJ1-4, with 7 bases fitting TRBD1. This CDR3 spans 14 amino acids. The V gene end was trimmed by 7 bases and the J gene end by 6 bases; junction bases not matched to a gene: 8. The CDR3 region is CASTLRQGYEKLFF. DNA of the CDR3: TGTGCCAGCACTCTCCGACAGGGATATGAAAAACTGTTTTTT.

The V call is TRBV7-8, the J call TRBJ2-5; 7 bases align to TRBD1. Germline CDR1 reads SGHVS; CDR2 reads FQNEAQ. The CDR3 sequence is 14 residues long. Trimming at V came to 5 bases and at J to 1 base, leaving 4 bases not matched to a gene. CDR3 in amino acids: CASSPRTGQETQYF. The CDR3 DNA is TGTGCCAGCAGCCCCCGGACAGGCCAAGAGACCCAGTACTTC.

The V and J genes are TRBV4-1 and TRBJ1-3; 7 positions match TRBD1. Losses at the gene ends were 6 bases for V and 14 bases for J; bases not matched to a gene: 16. The germline CDR1 and CDR2 sequences are MGHRA and YSYEKL. The CDR3 loop spans 14 amino acids. The CDR3 coding sequence is TGCGCCAGCAGAACCCGGGACAGTCTCTATATCCTATATTTT. This encodes CASRTRDSLYILYF.

The chain carries TRBV30 and TRBJ2-2, with TRBD2 as a possible D gene (6 bases). The V gene lost 2 bases and the J gene lost 5 bases, with 24 bases spanning the gap. Germline V CDR1 and CDR2: GTSNPN, SVGIG (reference sequence). This CDR3 is 18 amino acids long. CDR3 nucleotides: TGTGCCTGGAGTTCCCCCGGGTTGGGGCGGGAATGGACCGGGGAGCTGTTTTTT. Protein product: CAWSSPGLGREWTGELFF.

This clonotype has at least ten counts. J is TRBJ2-7 and V is TRBV5-5; a weak D match, TRBD2 (5 bases). The germline V gene has CDR1 SGHKS and CDR2 YYEKEE (reference sequence). This CDR3 is 15 amino acids long. The V end was cut by 0 bases, the J end by 3 bases, with 13 bases between. The CDR3 sequence: CASSLAGMGSYEQYF. The CDR3 DNA is TGTGCCAGCAGCTTGGCCGGTATGGGGAGCTACGAGCAGTACTTC.

This clonotype has a handful of counts. The chain is built from TRBV9 and TRBJ2-1; TRBD2 might be the D (5 bases). Per germline, CDR1 SGDLS and CDR2 YYNGEE. CDR3 length: 18 amino acids. V lost 0 bases to trimming and J lost 0 bases, with 16 bases between them. In DNA form, the CDR3 reads TGTGCCAGCAGCGTAGAAGCGGTCACTTGGTACTCCTACAATGAGCAGTTCTTC. Translated: CASSVEAVTWYSYNEQFF.

The table lists this clonotype with many counts. This chain links TRBV7-9 with TRBJ2-5; 14 nucleotides agree with TRBD2. The germline gives CDR1 SEHNR, CDR2 FQNEAQ (reference sequence). The CDR3 contains 18 residues. V shed 5 bases and J 2 bases; nucleotides not matched to a gene: 10. CDR3 amino acids: CASSPGTSGRGGQETQYF. The CDR3, as DNA: TGTGCCAGCAGCCCCGGGACTAGCGGGAGAGGAGGGCAAGAGACCCAGTACTTC.

The rearrangement uses TRBV6-1 and TRBJ2-5, with D uncertain. Trimming stripped 4 bases from V and 2 bases from J, with 11 bases between. Per the germline V gene, CDR1 is MNHNS and CDR2 is SASEGT. The CDR3 has 14 amino acids. For the CDR3, the DNA is TGTGCCAGCAGTGTAAACTCCCTTCAAGAGACCCAGTACTTC. It yields the protein CASSVNSLQETQYF.